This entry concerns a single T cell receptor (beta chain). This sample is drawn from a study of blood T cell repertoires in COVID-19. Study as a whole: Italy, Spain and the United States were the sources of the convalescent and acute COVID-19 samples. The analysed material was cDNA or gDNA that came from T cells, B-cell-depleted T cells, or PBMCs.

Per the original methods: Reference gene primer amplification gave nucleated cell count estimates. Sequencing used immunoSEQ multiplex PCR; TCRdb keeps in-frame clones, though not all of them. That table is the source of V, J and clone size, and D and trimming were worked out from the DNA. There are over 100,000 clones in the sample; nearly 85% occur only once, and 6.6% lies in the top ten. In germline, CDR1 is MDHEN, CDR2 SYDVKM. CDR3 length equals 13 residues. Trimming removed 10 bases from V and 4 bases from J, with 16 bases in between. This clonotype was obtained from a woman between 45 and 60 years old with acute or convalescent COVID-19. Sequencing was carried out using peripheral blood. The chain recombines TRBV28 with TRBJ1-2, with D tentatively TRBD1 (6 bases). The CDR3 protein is CATKTGQSYGYTF. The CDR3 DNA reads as TGTGCCACCAAGACGGGACAAAGCTATGGCTACACCTTC.